Listed here are 7 T cell receptor beta chains from one sample, sequenced in a study of T cells in localized non-small cell lung cancer. Clones were read by immunoSEQ multiplex PCR, and TCRdb kept only the in-frame ones, dropping some. The sample consists of 70,000 to 80,000 clones, around nine tenths of them appearing once. The sequences come from peripheral blood, collected before any cancer treatment. The origin of the receptors is a woman between 40 and 69 years old with stage I squamous cell lung carcinoma.

CDR3 sequence reads: CASGTGWGEKLFF. CDR3 nucleotide sequence: TGTGCCTCCGGCACAGGGTGGGGGGAAAAACTGTTTTTT. The J gene is TRBJ1-4, the V gene TRBV6-5, with D possibly being TRBD1 (6 bases). This CDR3 has 13 amino acids. The V gene lost 11 bases and the J gene lost 8 bases, with 18 bases spanning the gap. Germline CDR1 and CDR2: MNHEY and SVGAGI.

V gene TRBV5-1 combines with J gene TRBJ2-1, with D perhaps assigned TRBD1 or TRBD2 (5 bases each). Deletions cut 0 bases from V and 9 bases from J, with 13 bases between. CDR1 and CDR2 (germline): SGHRS, YFSETQ. The length of the CDR3 is 14 residues. Here the CDR3 reads CASSLVGDGGEQFF. In DNA form, the CDR3 reads TGCGCCAGCAGCTTGGTTGGGGATGGGGGTGAGCAGTTCTTC.

J is TRBJ2-3 and V is TRBV10-3; 8 bases line up with TRBD2. The CDR3 contains 15 residues. The germline CDR1 and CDR2 sequences are ENHRY and SYGVKD. V lost 3 bases and J lost 2; bases outside the gene matches: 4. Here the CDR3 reads CAISDGGGNTDTQYF. CDR3 bases: TGTGCCATCAGTGATGGCGGGGGGAACACAGATACGCAGTATTTT.

This rearrangement joins TRBV18 to TRBJ2-7, with 9 bases identical to TRBD2. Trimming removed 3 bases from V and 1 base from J; junction bases left unmatched: 1. Germline V lookup: CDR1 KGHSH, CDR2 LQKENI. This CDR3 has 14 residues. The CDR3 region has the DNA TGTGCCAGCTCACCTAGCGGGGGTTCCTACGAGCAGTACTTC. This codes for CASSPSGGSYEQYF.

This chain joins TRBV29-1 and TRBJ2-1; possibly TRBD1 for D (6 bases). The CDR3 is 12 amino acids. The germline V gene encodes CDR1 SQVTM and CDR2 ANQGSEA. Trimming stripped 7 bases from V and 3 bases from J, with 10 bases between. Here the CDR3 reads CSGRGLYNEQFF. In DNA, the CDR3 is TGCAGCGGCAGGGGTCTCTACAATGAGCAGTTCTTC.

The chain uses TRBV6-6 and TRBJ1-2, with D possibly being TRBD1 (6 bases). Trimming took off 0 bases at V and 6 bases at J, with 14 bases between the two ends. CDR3 length equals 15 residues. CDR1 is MNHNY, CDR2 SVGAGI, per germline (reference sequence). CDR3 DNA sequence: TGTGCCAGCAGTTACTCGGGGGGGGGCAGGGATGGCTACACCTTC. As protein: CASSYSGGGRDGYTF.

The chain links TRBV9 to TRBJ2-7, with D perhaps matching TRBD2 (7 bases). Germline CDR1 and CDR2: SGDLS and YYNGEE. The CDR3 contains 17 residues. V shed 0 bases and J shed 2 bases, with 18 bases lying between them. For the CDR3, the DNA is TGTGCCAGCAGCGTAGCTGGGGGGACGGGGGGCGCCTACGAGCAGTACTTC. As protein: CASSVAGGTGGAYEQYF.